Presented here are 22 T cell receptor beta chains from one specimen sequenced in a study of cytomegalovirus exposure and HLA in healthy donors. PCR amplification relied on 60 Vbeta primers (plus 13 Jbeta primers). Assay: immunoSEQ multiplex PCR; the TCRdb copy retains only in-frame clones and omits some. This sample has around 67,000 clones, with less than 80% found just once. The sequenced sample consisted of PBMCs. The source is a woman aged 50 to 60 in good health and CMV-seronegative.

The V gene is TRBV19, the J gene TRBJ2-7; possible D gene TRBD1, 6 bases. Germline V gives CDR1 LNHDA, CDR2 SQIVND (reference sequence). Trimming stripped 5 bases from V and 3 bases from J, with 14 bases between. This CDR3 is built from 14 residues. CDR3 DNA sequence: TGTGCCAGTAGTTCGATGACAGGCTACTACGAGCAGTACTTC. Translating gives CASSSMTGYYEQYF.

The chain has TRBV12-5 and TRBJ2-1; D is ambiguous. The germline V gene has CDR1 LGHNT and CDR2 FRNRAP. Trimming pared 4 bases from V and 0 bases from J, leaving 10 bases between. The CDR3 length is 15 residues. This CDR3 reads CASGSLSSSYNEQFF. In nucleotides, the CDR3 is TGTGCTAGTGGTTCTCTGTCGAGCTCCTACAATGAGCAGTTCTTC.

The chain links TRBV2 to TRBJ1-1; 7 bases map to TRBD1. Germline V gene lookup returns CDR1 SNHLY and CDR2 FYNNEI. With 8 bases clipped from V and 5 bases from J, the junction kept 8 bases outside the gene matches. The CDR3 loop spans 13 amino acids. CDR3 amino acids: CASSEQGITEAFF. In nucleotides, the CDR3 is TGTGCCAGCTCCGAACAGGGGATAACTGAAGCTTTCTTT.

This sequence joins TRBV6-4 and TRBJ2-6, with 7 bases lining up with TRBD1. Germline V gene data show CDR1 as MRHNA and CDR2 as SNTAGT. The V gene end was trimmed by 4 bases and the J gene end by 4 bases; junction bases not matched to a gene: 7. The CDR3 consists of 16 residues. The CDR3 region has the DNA TGTGCCAGCAGTGTAGAGACAGGGTCCGGGGCCAACGTCCTGACTTTC. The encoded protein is CASSVETGSGANVLTF.

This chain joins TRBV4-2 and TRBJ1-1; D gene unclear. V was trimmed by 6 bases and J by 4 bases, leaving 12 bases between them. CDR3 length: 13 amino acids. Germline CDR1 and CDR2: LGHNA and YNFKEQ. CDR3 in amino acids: CASSPTRVTEAFF. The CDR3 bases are TGTGCCAGCAGTCCGACGCGGGTCACTGAAGCTTTCTTT.

The CDR3 reads CASSLADRVRGEKLFF. CDR3 coding DNA: TGTGCCAGCAGCTTGGCGGACAGGGTCCGGGGGGAAAAACTGTTTTTT. The chain has TRBV5-6 and TRBJ1-4; 8 bases fit TRBD1. Trimming removed 0 bases from V and 8 bases from J; junction bases left unmatched: 9. The germline CDR1 and CDR2 sequences are SGHDT and YYEEEE. The CDR3 sequence is 16 residues long.

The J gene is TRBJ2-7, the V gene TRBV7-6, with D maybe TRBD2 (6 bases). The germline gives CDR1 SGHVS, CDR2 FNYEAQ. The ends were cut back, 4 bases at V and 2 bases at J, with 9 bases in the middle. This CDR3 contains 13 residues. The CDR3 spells CASSWRETYEQYF. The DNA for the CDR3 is TGTGCCAGCAGCTGGAGGGAGACCTACGAGCAGTACTTC.

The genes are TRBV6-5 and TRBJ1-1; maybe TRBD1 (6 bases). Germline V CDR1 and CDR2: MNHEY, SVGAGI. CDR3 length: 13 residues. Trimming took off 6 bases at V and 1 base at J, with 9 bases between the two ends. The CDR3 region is CASSLQGNTEAFF. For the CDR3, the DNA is TGTGCCAGCAGCCTACAGGGGAACACTGAAGCTTTCTTT.

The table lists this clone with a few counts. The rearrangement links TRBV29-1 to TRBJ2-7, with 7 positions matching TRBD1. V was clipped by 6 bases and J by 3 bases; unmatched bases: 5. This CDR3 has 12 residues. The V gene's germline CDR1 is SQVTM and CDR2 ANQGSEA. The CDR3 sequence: CSVLGDSYEQYF. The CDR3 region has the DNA TGCAGCGTACTTGGGGACAGCTACGAGCAGTACTTC.

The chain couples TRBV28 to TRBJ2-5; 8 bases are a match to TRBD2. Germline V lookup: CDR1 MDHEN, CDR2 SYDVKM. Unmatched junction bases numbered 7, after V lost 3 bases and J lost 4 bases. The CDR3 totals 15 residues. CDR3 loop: CASSFLAGGRETQYF. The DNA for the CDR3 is TGTGCCAGCAGTTTCTTGGCGGGAGGCCGAGAGACCCAGTACTTC.

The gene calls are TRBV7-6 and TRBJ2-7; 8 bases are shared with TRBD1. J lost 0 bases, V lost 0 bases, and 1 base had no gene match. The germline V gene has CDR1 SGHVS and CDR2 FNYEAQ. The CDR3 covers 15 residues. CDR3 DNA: TGTGCCAGCAGCTTAGCGACAGGGGACTCCTACGAGCAGTACTTC. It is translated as CASSLATGDSYEQYF.

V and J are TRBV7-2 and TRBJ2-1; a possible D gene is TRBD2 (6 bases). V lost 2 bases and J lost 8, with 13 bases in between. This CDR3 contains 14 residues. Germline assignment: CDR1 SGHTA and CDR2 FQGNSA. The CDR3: CASSLSSREDEQFF. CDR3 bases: TGTGCCAGCAGCTTAAGTAGCAGGGAGGATGAGCAGTTCTTC.

For the CDR3, the DNA is TGCAGCGTTGAGGGTAGCGGGAGCGCCTACAATGAGCAGTTCTTC. Its protein is CSVEGSGSAYNEQFF. V and J are TRBV29-1 and TRBJ2-1; 9 positions match TRBD2. The germline V gene encodes CDR1 SQVTM and CDR2 ANQGSEA. This CDR3 has 15 amino acids. The J segment lost 2 bases and the V segment lost 3 bases, leaving 5 bases of the junction unmatched.

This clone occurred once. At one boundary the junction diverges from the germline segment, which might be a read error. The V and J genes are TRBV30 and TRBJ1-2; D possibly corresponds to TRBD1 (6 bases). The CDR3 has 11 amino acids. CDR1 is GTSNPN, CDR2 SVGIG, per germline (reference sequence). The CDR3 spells CAWSVSGGRRF. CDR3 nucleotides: TGTGCCTGGAGTGTATCGGGGGGCCGCCGGTTC. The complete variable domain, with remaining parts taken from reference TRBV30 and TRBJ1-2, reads SQTIHQWPATLVQPVGSPLSLECTVEGTSNPNLYWYRQAAGRGLQLLFYSVGIGQISSEVPQNLSASRPQDRQFILSSKKLLLSDSGFYLCAWSVSGGRRFGSGTRLTVV.

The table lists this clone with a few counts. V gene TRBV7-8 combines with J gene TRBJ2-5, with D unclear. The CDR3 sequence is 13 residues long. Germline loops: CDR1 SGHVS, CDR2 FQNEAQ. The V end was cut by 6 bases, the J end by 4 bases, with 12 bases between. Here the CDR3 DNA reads TGTGCCAGCAGGCCCCCTTTCGGAGAGACCCAGTACTTC. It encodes CASRPPFGETQYF.

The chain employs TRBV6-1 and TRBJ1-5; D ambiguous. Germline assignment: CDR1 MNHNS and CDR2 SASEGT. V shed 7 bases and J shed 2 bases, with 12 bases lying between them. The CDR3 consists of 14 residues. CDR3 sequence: CASTMWAGNQPQHF. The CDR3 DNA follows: TGTGCCAGCACCATGTGGGCCGGCAATCAGCCCCAGCATTTT.

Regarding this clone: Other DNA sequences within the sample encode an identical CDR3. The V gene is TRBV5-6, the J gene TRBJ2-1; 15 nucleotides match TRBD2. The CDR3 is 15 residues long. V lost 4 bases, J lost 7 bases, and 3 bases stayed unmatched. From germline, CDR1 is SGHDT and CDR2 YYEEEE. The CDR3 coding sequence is TGTGCCAGCAGCCTGGGACTAGCGGGAGGTAATGAGCAGTTCTTC. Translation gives CASSLGLAGGNEQFF. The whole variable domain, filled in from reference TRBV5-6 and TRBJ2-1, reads DAGVTQSPTHLIKTRGQQVTLRCSPKSGHDTVSWYQQALGQGPQFIFQYYEEEERQRGNFPDRFSGHQFPNYSSELNVNALLLGDSALYLCASSLGLAGGNEQFFGPGTRLTVL.

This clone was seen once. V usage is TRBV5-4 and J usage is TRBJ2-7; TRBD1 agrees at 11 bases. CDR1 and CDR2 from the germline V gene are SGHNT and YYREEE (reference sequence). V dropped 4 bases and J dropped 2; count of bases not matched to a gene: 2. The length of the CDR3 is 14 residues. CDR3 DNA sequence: TGTGCCAGCAGCCCGGGACAGGGGGCCTACGAGCAGTACTTC. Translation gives CASSPGQGAYEQYF.

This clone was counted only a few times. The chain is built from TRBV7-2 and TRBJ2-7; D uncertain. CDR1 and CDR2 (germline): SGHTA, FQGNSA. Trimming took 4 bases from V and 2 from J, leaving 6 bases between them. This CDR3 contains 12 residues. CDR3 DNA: TGTGCCAGCAGCTCCACAACCTACGAGCAGTACTTC. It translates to CASSSTTYEQYF. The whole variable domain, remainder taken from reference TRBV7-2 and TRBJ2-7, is GAGVSQSPSNKVTEKGKDVELRCDPISGHTALYWYRQSLGQGLEFLIYFQGNSAPDKSGLPSDRFSAERTGGSVSTLTIQRTQQEDSAVYLCASSSTTYEQYFGPGTRLTVT.

The CDR3 nucleotides are TGTGCCAGCTCACCACCGTGGAGCGGGAGGACCGGCAATGAGCAGTTCTTC. Its protein product is CASSPPWSGRTGNEQFF. This chain connects TRBV18 to TRBJ2-1; TRBD2 agrees at 9 bases. The CDR3 is 17 residues long. Germline V CDR1 and CDR2: KGHSH, LQKENI. Losses at the gene ends were 0 bases for V and 6 bases for J; bases not matched to a gene: 9.

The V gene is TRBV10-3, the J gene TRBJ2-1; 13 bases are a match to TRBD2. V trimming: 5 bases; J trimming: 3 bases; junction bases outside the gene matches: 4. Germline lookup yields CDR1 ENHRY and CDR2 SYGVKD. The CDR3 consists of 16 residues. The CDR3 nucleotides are TGTGCCATCAGTCAGACTAGCGGGAGGAGCTACAATGAGCAGTTCTTC. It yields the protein CAISQTSGRSYNEQFF.

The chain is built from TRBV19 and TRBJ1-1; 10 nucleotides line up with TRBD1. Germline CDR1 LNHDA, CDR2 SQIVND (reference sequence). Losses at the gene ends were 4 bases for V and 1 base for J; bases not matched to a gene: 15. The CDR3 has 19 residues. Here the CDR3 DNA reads TGTGCCAGTAGTACGTCGGCCGTGACAGGGGGCAGTCAGAACACTGAAGCTTTCTTT. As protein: CASSTSAVTGGSQNTEAFF.